The 17 T cell receptor beta chains reported below all come from one sample, sequenced in a study of blood T cell repertoires in COVID-19. Profiling relied on immunoSEQ multiplex PCR, and the TCRdb table lists in-frame clones only, not all of them. This sample carries roughly 220,000 clones, about nine tenths of them seen once, and the ten largest clones take 5.9%. The sequenced sample consisted of peripheral blood. All receptors derive from a man at least 80 years old with acute or convalescent COVID-19.

This clone appeared a single time. The chain uses TRBV3-1 (or the pseudogene TRBV3-2) and TRBJ2-3; the match to TRBD1 covers 8 bases. The CDR3 has 15 residues. The V and J ends lost 4 bases and 4 bases, in that order; junction bases with no gene match: 7. In germline, CDR1 is LGHDT, CDR2 YNNKEL (reference sequence). The CDR3 region has the DNA TGTGCCAGCAGCCCGGACAGGGTGGTAGCAGATACGCAGTATTTT. Its protein is CASSPDRVVADTQYF.

In this sample, this clone turned up once. V usage is TRBV7-9 and J usage is TRBJ2-7; D unclear. This CDR3 region has 12 residues. Germline V gene data show CDR1 as SEHNR and CDR2 as FQNEAQ (reference sequence). Between the trimmed V and J ends, which lost 4 bases and 5 bases, there was a span of 9 bases. CDR3 nucleotides: TGTGCCAGCAGCTCCCTCCCTGACGAGCAGTACTTC. Translating it yields CASSSLPDEQYF.

V gene TRBV9 combines with J gene TRBJ1-3; D is unclear. Germline CDR1 is SGDLS and CDR2 is YYNGEE. V gave up 1 base and J gave up 2 bases, with 7 bases separating them. This CDR3 is 14 amino acids long. In DNA form, the CDR3 reads TGTGCCAGCAGCGTACGGGGAGCTGGAAACACCATATATTTT. Its translation: CASSVRGAGNTIYF.

The chain is built from TRBV7-2 and TRBJ2-7; 7 bases align to TRBD1. The trim removed 0 bases at V and 4 bases at J, leaving 3 bases unmatched. The CDR3 covers 14 residues. Germline V gives CDR1 SGHTA, CDR2 FQGNSA. CDR3 nucleotides: TGTGCCAGCAGCTTAGCGCACAGGGGTTACGAGCAGTACTTC. This encodes CASSLAHRGYEQYF. The full variable domain, its missing parts supplied by reference TRBV7-2 and TRBJ2-7, is GAGVSQSPSNKVTEKGKDVELRCDPISGHTALYWYRQSLGQGLEFLIYFQGNSAPDKSGLPSDRFSAERTGGSVSTLTIQRTQQEDSAVYLCASSLAHRGYEQYFGPGTRLTVT.

This sequence joins TRBV18 and TRBJ1-5; the D gene is possibly TRBD1 (5 bases). Germline loops: CDR1 KGHSH, CDR2 LQKENI. The CDR3 loop spans 17 amino acids. Deletions cut 3 bases from V and 1 base from J, with 16 bases between. The CDR3 protein is CASSPLGGGVSNQPQHF. CDR3 bases: TGTGCCAGCTCACCCCTCGGGGGGGGAGTAAGCAATCAGCCCCAGCATTTT.

The rearrangement links TRBV5-5 to TRBJ1-2; 7 bases line up with TRBD1. This CDR3 is built from 13 residues. V lost 4 bases and J lost 4; bases outside the gene matches: 4. Germline CDR1 SGHKS, CDR2 YYEKEE (reference sequence). The CDR3 here is CASSRDRFYGYTF. CDR3 nucleotides: TGTGCCAGCAGCCGGGACAGATTCTATGGCTACACCTTC.

The chain has TRBV19 and TRBJ1-2; D gene ambiguous. V lost 3 bases and J lost 4, with 15 bases in between. The germline V gene has CDR1 LNHDA and CDR2 SQIVND (reference sequence). This CDR3 comprises 15 residues. The CDR3 coding sequence is TGTGCCAGTAGTATGAGGGAGGTAATTGTCTATGGCTACACCTTC. Translation gives CASSMREVIVYGYTF.

The V call is TRBV7-3, the J call TRBJ2-2; TRBD2 aligns across 7 bases. V was clipped by 5 bases and J by 6 bases; unmatched bases: 12. This CDR3 has 16 residues. Germline V gene sequence: CDR1 SGHTA, CDR2 FQGTGA. The DNA for the CDR3 is TGTGCCAGCAGCGCCACTAGCGCTTACCCCTCCGGGGAGCTGTTTTTT. It codes for CASSATSAYPSGELFF.

The chain joins TRBV7-8 to TRBJ1-2, with D possibly TRBD1 on 6 matching bases. The CDR3 length is 16 residues. From germline, CDR1 is SGHVS and CDR2 FQNEAQ. Trimming took 0 bases from V and 0 from J, leaving 11 bases between them. CDR3 nucleotides: TGTGCCAGCAGCTTAGCTTCGACAGGACCTAACTATGGCTACACCTTC. The encoded protein is CASSLASTGPNYGYTF.

The chain carries TRBV18 and TRBJ2-1; TRBD1 matches at 10 bases. V lost 4 bases, J lost 1 base, and 1 base stayed unmatched. Germline lookup yields CDR1 KGHSH and CDR2 LQKENI. The CDR3 is 15 residues long. This CDR3 reads CASSRDRGSYNEQFF. CDR3 in DNA: TGTGCCAGCTCACGGGACAGGGGATCCTACAATGAGCAGTTCTTC. The full variable domain, in which reference TRBV18 and TRBJ2-1 provide the parts outside the CDR3, is NAGVMQNPRHLVRRRGQEARLRCSPMKGHSHVYWYRQLPEEGLKFMVYLQKENIIDESGMPKERFSAEFPKEGPSILRIQQVVRGDSAAYFCASSRDRGSYNEQFFGPGTRLTVL.

The rearrangement links TRBV5-1 to TRBJ1-4, with D tentatively TRBD1 (6 bases). This CDR3 is 15 amino acids long. The germline CDR1 and CDR2 sequences are SGHRS and YFSETQ. V was trimmed by 6 bases and J by 1 base, leaving 13 bases between them. The CDR3, as DNA: TGCGCCAGCAAAGAACAGGGACAAACTAATGAAAAACTGTTTTTT. This translates into CASKEQGQTNEKLFF.

The chain combines TRBV11-2 with TRBJ1-4; TRBD1 matches at 9 bases. Trimming cost V 5 bases and J 8 bases; bases outside gene matches: 6. This CDR3 comprises 14 residues. Germline V gene sequence: CDR1 SGHAT, CDR2 FQNNGV. DNA for the CDR3: TGTGCCAGCAGCCCCGGGACAGGGTTGGAAAAACTGTTTTTT. Its protein is CASSPGTGLEKLFF.

The chain carries TRBV20-1 and TRBJ2-7, with D unresolved. The CDR3 length is 13 residues. Germline V gives CDR1 DFQATT, CDR2 SNEGSKA (reference sequence). With 3 bases removed from V and 6 bases from J, the gap between germline ends came to 15 bases. In DNA form, the CDR3 reads TGCAGTGCTAGTTCAGCACTAATTGCCGAGCAGTACTTC. Its translation: CSASSALIAEQYF.

The chain joins TRBV4-3 to TRBJ1-3; a weak D match, TRBD1 (6 bases). Trimming pared 0 bases from V and 0 bases from J, leaving 15 bases between. CDR1 is LGHNA, CDR2 YSLEER, per germline. The CDR3 loop spans 18 amino acids. The DNA of the CDR3 is TGCGCCAGCAGCCAAGAATCCCCAGGGGCGAGCTCTGGAAACACCATATATTTT. This gives the protein CASSQESPGASSGNTIYF.

The chain employs TRBV5-1 and TRBJ2-2; 16 bases fit TRBD2. The CDR3 consists of 19 residues. CDR1 is SGHRS, CDR2 YFSETQ, per germline. Trimming cost V 2 bases and J 3 bases; bases outside gene matches: 7. CDR3 in amino acids: CASSFGTSGRALDTGELFF. CDR3 coding DNA: TGCGCCAGCAGCTTCGGGACTAGCGGGAGGGCCTTGGACACCGGGGAGCTGTTTTTT.

This clone was observed a single time. The gene calls are TRBV19 and TRBJ2-6; 9 bases line up with TRBD1. J was trimmed by 1 base and V by 6 bases; bases with no gene match: 10. The CDR3 is 18 residues long. The V gene's germline CDR1 is LNHDA and CDR2 SQIVND (reference sequence). The CDR3, as DNA: TGTGCCAGTAGCCTTCCCACAGGGGGCGTATCTGGGGCCAACGTCCTGACTTTC. Translation gives CASSLPTGGVSGANVLTF.

This CDR3 is CASSIRAENPGLAGGVTQYF. Written as DNA, the CDR3 is TGTGCCAGTAGTATTCGCGCCGAAAACCCTGGACTAGCGGGAGGGGTTACGCAGTATTTT. The chain is built from TRBV19 and TRBJ2-3, with 15 bases aligning to TRBD2. Germline-derived CDR1 and CDR2 are LNHDA and SQIVND (reference sequence). J lost 8 bases, V lost 3 bases, and 18 bases had no gene match. The CDR3 has 20 amino acids.